This TCR beta chain was profiled in a study of blood T cells in healthy people across ages. As for the study in general: The capture of about one barcoded beta molecule per two T cells was achieved by template switching.

The use of a sample-barcoded 5' primer and a J-beta primer mix characterized a second PCR of roughly 6 to 12 cycles. TCRdb reprocessed the 5' RACE reads with MiXCR, giving one entry per CDR3 protein. The sample records roughly 2 million distinct CDR3 sequences, roughly 49% being singletons. Peripheral blood from each donor was collected in a volume of 9.5 to 10 milliliters. Isolated per sample were at least 6.5 million PBMCs. This CDR3 comprises 17 residues. Looked up from germline, CDR1 is LGHNA and CDR2 is YNFKEQ. Whole-study results and caveats: Age brought a roughly linear fall in TCR beta diversity measured per million T cells.

The sample holds a few counts of this clonotype. The antigen remains unidentified. Sample: blood. The clonotype originates from a woman aged 40 to 49 in good health. The V and J genes are TRBV4-2 and TRBJ2-4, with 13 nucleotides matching TRBD2. The better agreement between TRBJ2-5 and the DNA end casts doubt on the J call. This CDR3 is CASSRNQLAGGQETQYF. CDR3 DNA: TGTGCCAGCAGCCGAAACCAACTAGCGGGGGGGCAAGAGACCCAGTACTTC.